This entry lists 25 T cell receptor beta chains sequenced from one sample in a study of blood T cells in healthy people across ages. Alongside a J-beta primer mix, a sample-barcoded 5' primer served in a second PCR lasting roughly 7 to 11 cycles. A single record per CDR3 protein comes from TCRdb applying MiXCR to the 5' RACE reads. This sample has about 800,000 distinct CDR3 sequences; less than 60% occur once, and the top ten carry 15% to 20%. Input material: blood. The receptors were gathered from a man aged 80 or over in good health.

This chain joins TRBV6-1 and TRBJ1-2; unclear D gene. CDR3 length: 13 amino acids. CDR1 is MNHNS and CDR2 is SASEGT in the germline V gene. V shed 2 bases and J shed 5 bases, with 9 bases lying between them. Here the CDR3 DNA reads TGTGCCAGCAGTGAATTCACAGCTTATGGCTACACCTTC. It translates to CASSEFTAYGYTF.

The rearrangement joins TRBV9 to TRBJ2-1; TRBD2 matches 7 bases. In germline, CDR1 is SGDLS, CDR2 YYNGEE. This CDR3 is 15 amino acids long. The V and J ends lost 1 base and 3 bases, in that order; junction bases with no gene match: 4. In nucleotides, the CDR3 is TGTGCCAGCAGCGTATTGGGCGGGAGCTACAATGAGCAGTTCTTC. This encodes CASSVLGGSYNEQFF.

The table lists this clonotype with a few counts. The chain has TRBV9 and TRBJ2-6; D call uncertain. The germline CDR1 and CDR2 sequences are SGDLS and YYNGEE. V lost 2 bases, J lost 2 bases, and 11 bases lay in between. The CDR3 runs to 16 residues. The CDR3 coding sequence is TGTGCCAGCAGCGTGAGGCCCGTGGCTGGGGCCAACGTCCTGACTTTC. The encoded protein is CASSVRPVAGANVLTF.

CDR3 in DNA: TGTGCCAGCAGTTTAGGAAGCGGGAATTGGAACGAGCAGTACTTC. It yields the protein CASSLGSGNWNEQYF. V gene TRBV27 combines with J gene TRBJ2-5; 7 bases match TRBD2. The DNA end lines up better with TRBJ2-7; the J call may be wrong. Germline CDR1 MNHEY, CDR2 SMNVEV (reference sequence). CDR3 size: 15 residues.

This clonotype was counted a few times. The rearrangement joins TRBV29-1 to TRBJ2-5; a possible D gene is TRBD1 (6 bases). The CDR3 totals 18 residues. The V end lost 2 bases, the J end lost 4 bases, and 26 bases lay between the germline ends. Germline V gene data show CDR1 as SQVTM and CDR2 as ANQGSEA. CDR3 sequence: CSVESRTAVWRIRETQYF. The CDR3 bases are TGCAGCGTTGAATCCCGGACAGCGGTCTGGCGAATCCGAGAGACCCAGTACTTC. The full variable domain, in which reference TRBV29-1 and TRBJ2-5 provide the parts outside the CDR3, is SAVISQKPSRDICQRGTSLTIQCQVDSQVTMMFWYRQQPGQSLTLIATANQGSEATYESGFVIDKFPISRPNLTFSTLTVSNMSPEDSSIYLCSVESRTAVWRIRETQYFGPGTRLLVL.

The J gene is TRBJ1-2, the V gene TRBV12-3 or TRBV12-4; D possibly corresponds to TRBD1 (5 bases). The CDR3 consists of 13 residues. Trimming stripped 5 bases from V and 5 bases from J, with 12 bases between. In nucleotides, the CDR3 is TGTGCCAGCAGTGCAAAATCAGGGTATGGCTACACCTTC. It specifies CASSAKSGYGYTF.

On this clonotype itself: Since a much larger clone is just one base distant, this may be a read error. This chain connects TRBV7-2 to TRBJ2-7; 16 bases map to TRBD2. From germline, CDR1 is SGHTA and CDR2 FQGNSA. V dropped 10 bases and J dropped 5; count of bases not matched to a gene: 5. CDR3 length: 14 amino acids. The CDR3 sequence: CATSGLAGGDEQYF. The CDR3 region has the DNA TGTGCCACCTCGGGACTAGCGGGAGGGGACGAGCAGTACTTC.

This clonotype was counted a few times. The chain couples TRBV10-3 to TRBJ2-7, with TRBD1 matching 7 bases. The CDR3 covers 14 residues. V lost 11 bases to trimming and J lost 1 base; unmatched junction nucleotides: 11. Germline V gives CDR1 ENHRY, CDR2 SYGVKD. The CDR3 loop is CAGSTTGSSYEQYF. In nucleotides, the CDR3 is TGTGCCGGGTCCACGACAGGGAGTTCCTACGAGCAGTACTTC.

The sample holds a few counts of this clonotype. A much larger clone sits a single nucleotide away, making a read error possible. J is TRBJ2-5 and V is TRBV5-6; the match to TRBD2 covers 8 bases. V lost 4 bases, J lost 11 bases, and 7 bases stayed unmatched. Looked up from germline, CDR1 is SGHDT and CDR2 is YYEEEE. CDR3 size: 12 residues. The CDR3 spells CASSTIAGWQYF. CDR3 sequence (DNA): TGTGCCAGCAGCACAATAGCGGGATGGCAGTACTTC.

This clonotype was detected ten times or more. The rearrangement joins TRBV29-1 to TRBJ2-7, with D perhaps being TRBD1 or TRBD2 (5 bases each). This CDR3 contains 14 residues. With 4 bases removed from V and 4 bases from J, the gap between germline ends came to 17 bases. The germline gives CDR1 SQVTM, CDR2 ANQGSEA. The CDR3 nucleotides are TGCAGCGTTGTCCGCGCAGGGTTAGCGTACGAGCAGTACTTC. The encoded protein is CSVVRAGLAYEQYF.

This clonotype occurred a few times. The chain combines TRBV5-1 with TRBJ2-3; TRBD1 matches at 8 bases. The CDR3 length is 16 residues. The germline gives CDR1 SGHRS, CDR2 YFSETQ. Unmatched junction bases numbered 8, after V lost 1 base and J lost 4 bases. The CDR3 sequence is CASSLFSGQGSDTQYF. The DNA for the CDR3 is TGCGCCAGCAGCTTGTTTTCTGGACAGGGTTCAGATACGCAGTATTTT.

The table lists this clonotype with a count of one. An end of the junction differs from the germline gene, which may be a read error. This chain links TRBV4-1 with TRBJ2-3; 12 nucleotides match TRBD2. Germline CDR1 and CDR2: MGHRA and YSYEKL. This CDR3 has 17 residues. The CDR3 DNA reads as TGCGCCAGCAGCTACGACAGGGCTAGCGGGAGGGCCGATACGCGGTATTTT. The encoded protein is CASSYDRASGRADTRYF.

This clonotype was counted many times. The V and J genes are TRBV9 and TRBJ2-3; the D gene is possibly TRBD2 (5 bases). The CDR3 loop spans 13 amino acids. Germline CDR1 is SGDLS and CDR2 is YYNGEE. Deletions cut 3 bases from V and 6 bases from J, with 11 bases between. CDR3 coding DNA: TGTGCCAGCAGCGCACTAGTCGCCGATACGCAGTATTTT. As protein: CASSALVADTQYF.

As regards this clonotype: This may be a read error, as it is one base from a much larger clone. The chain employs TRBV10-3 and TRBJ2-1, with 14 bases lining up with TRBD2. Trimming cost V 10 bases and J 8 bases; bases outside gene matches: 7. The V gene's germline CDR1 is ENHRY and CDR2 SYGVKD. This CDR3 comprises 14 residues. This chain's CDR3 is CATRLAGGPYEQFF. In DNA form, the CDR3 reads TGTGCCACCAGACTAGCGGGAGGGCCCTATGAGCAGTTCTTC.

This clonotype was counted once. This chain links TRBV14 with TRBJ2-2, with D hard to call. The germline V and J ends were trimmed by 3 bases and 5 bases, with 16 bases remaining between them. CDR3 size: 16 residues. Looked up from germline, CDR1 is SGHDN and CDR2 is FVKESK. CDR3 region: CASSHIGRGRTGELFF. Written as DNA, the CDR3 is TGTGCCAGCAGCCACATCGGTAGAGGCCGGACCGGGGAGCTGTTTTTT.

This clonotype occurred many times. This rearrangement joins TRBV29-1 to TRBJ2-5, with 10 positions matching TRBD1. The J segment lost 2 bases and the V segment lost 6 bases, leaving 9 bases of the junction unmatched. The CDR3 contains 15 residues. Germline CDR1 is SQVTM and CDR2 is ANQGSEA. The CDR3 spells CSVDTGQGGQETQYF. The CDR3, as DNA: TGCAGCGTCGATACTGGACAGGGGGGACAAGAGACCCAGTACTTC.

The CDR3 nucleotides read TGTGCCAGCAGATTTAGCGGGAGGGCTACCAAAAACATTCAGTACTTC. This sequence encodes CASRFSGRATKNIQYF. The chain joins TRBV28 to TRBJ2-4, with TRBD2 matching over 11 bases. This CDR3 is 16 amino acids long. CDR1 and CDR2 (germline): MDHEN, SYDVKM. V shed 6 bases and J 2 bases; nucleotides not matched to a gene: 6.

The CDR3, as DNA: TGTGCCAGCTCCCGGGACAGGGCCAATGAGCAGTTCTTC. Translation gives CASSRDRANEQFF. The rearrangement links TRBV25-1 to TRBJ2-1; 9 nucleotides agree with TRBD1. Germline CDR1 MGHDK, CDR2 SYGVNS. The V and J ends lost 8 bases and 6 bases, in that order; junction bases with no gene match: 5. This CDR3 contains 13 residues.

In its sample, this clonotype was seen a few times. V gene TRBV29-1 combines with J gene TRBJ2-7; TRBD2 aligns across 7 bases. After removal of 4 bases from V and 4 bases from J, the junction contained 10 bases not matched to a gene. The CDR3 consists of 14 residues. From germline, CDR1 is SQVTM and CDR2 ANQGSEA. CDR3 protein: CSVGASGYGYEQYF. The CDR3 DNA reads TGCAGCGTTGGGGCTAGCGGTTATGGGTACGAGCAGTACTTC.

This clonotype was seen more than once but under ten times. The chain is built from TRBV7-2 and TRBJ2-7; 12 bases fit TRBD2. The germline V gene has CDR1 SGHTA and CDR2 FQGNSA. CDR3 size: 15 residues. The junction had 5 bases not matched to a gene; V was cut back by 5 bases and J by 3 bases. The CDR3 sequence is CASSPTSGRRYEQYF. CDR3 nucleotide sequence: TGTGCCAGCAGCCCAACTAGCGGGAGGCGCTACGAGCAGTACTTC.

This chain connects TRBV12-3 or TRBV12-4 to TRBJ1-5, with 8 nucleotides matching TRBD1. The J segment lost 7 bases and the V segment lost 4 bases, leaving 12 bases of the junction unmatched. There are 16 residues in the CDR3. The DNA of the CDR3 is TGTGCCAGCAGTTCCCATCGGGGGACAGGAGACCAGCCCCAGCATTTT. Translated: CASSSHRGTGDQPQHF.

As concerns this clonotype: A read error may be the cause here, since a much bigger clone is one base away. The chain carries TRBV7-2 and TRBJ2-1; D possibly corresponds to TRBD2 (6 bases). Germline CDR1 and CDR2: SGHTA and FQGNSA. The CDR3 contains 15 residues. The CDR3 loop is CASSLQRVSCNEQFF. CDR3 DNA: TGTGCCAGCAGCTTACAGCGGGTCTCCTGCAATGAGCAGTTCTTC.

This clonotype showed up just a few times. The chain uses TRBV6-1 and TRBJ2-3; a weak D match, TRBD1 (6 bases). The CDR3 contains 17 residues. Germline CDR1 MNHNS, CDR2 SASEGT. The germline V and J ends were trimmed by 8 bases and 0 bases, with 21 bases remaining between them. Here the CDR3 DNA reads TGTGCCAGCCACGGGAACAGGGATGCATCTAGCACAGATACGCAGTATTTT. Translation gives CASHGNRDASSTDTQYF.

This clonotype was recorded at least ten times. J is TRBJ2-1 and V is TRBV12-3 or TRBV12-4, with unresolved D. The ends were cut back, 6 bases at V and 0 bases at J, with 15 bases in the middle. The CDR3 has 16 residues. CDR3 region: CASSQQPPSSYNEQFF. The CDR3 DNA reads TGTGCCAGCAGCCAACAGCCGCCAAGCTCCTACAATGAGCAGTTCTTC.

This sequence joins TRBV20-1 and TRBJ2-1; 10 bases map to TRBD2. This CDR3 comprises 14 residues. After removal of 5 bases from V and 4 bases from J, the junction contained 5 bases not matched to a gene. Germline CDR1 DFQATT, CDR2 SNEGSKA (reference sequence). CDR3 coding DNA: TGCAGTGCTTACAGCGGGAGGGGATACAATGAGCAGTTCTTC. It translates to CSAYSGRGYNEQFF.